What follows is one T cell receptor (beta chain) and its context. Its target is unknown. Measured with immunoSEQ multiplex PCR; TCRdb has only the in-frame clones, and not every one. Of roughly 130,000 clones in the sample, approximately 90% were seen once. This entry is derived from a study of T cell responses to AZD1222 COVID-19 vaccine. Background on the study: Second doses were pooled across both intervals (about 4 or about 12 weeks). Study-wide results and limits: Rises in breadth and depth of Spike-specific TCRs came after two AZD1222 doses. Baseline seropositives among AZD1222 recipients totaled only five to seven. Donors were chiefly white British, with a greater number of females, and clonal diversity was perhaps underestimated.

The sequences come from peripheral blood, collected on day 0 of AZD1222 vaccination. The receptor was isolated from an adult in good health.

This chain's CDR3 is CAFMTGYYEQYF. Here the CDR3 DNA reads TGTGCCTTCATGACAGGGTACTACGAGCAGTACTTC. The chain links TRBV30 to TRBJ2-7; 7 bases fit TRBD1. Germline-derived CDR1 and CDR2 are GTSNPN and SVGIG (reference sequence). V was clipped by 7 bases and J by 3 bases; unmatched bases: 6. The CDR3 spans 12 residues.